Below, one TCR beta chain is given with its context. This sample stems from a study of shared clonotypes between healthy human individuals. CDR1 is SEHNR, CDR2 FQNEAQ, per germline (reference sequence). The CDR3 is 12 residues long. The V gene end was trimmed by 7 bases and the J gene end by 6 bases; junction bases not matched to a gene: 2. Every subset's genomic DNA went evenly onto several immunoSEQ plates. With ten immunoSEQ deep assay plates, unsorted PBMC DNA underwent sequencing. Data came from immunoSEQ multiplex PCR; TCRdb stores just in-frame clones and leaves some out. Here the sample spans approximately 440,000 clones, roughly three quarters being singletons.

Material: PBMCs. The chain uses TRBV7-9 and TRBJ2-1, with 8 bases identical to TRBD2. The source is a woman in her thirties or forties in good health. Some clones in this sample may be carry-over from other donors' samples. The CDR3 is CASIRGGNEQFF. The CDR3 region has the DNA TGTGCCAGCATTCGGGGGGGCAATGAGCAGTTCTTC.